This TCR beta chain appears in the sequencing data of a study of long-term antiretroviral therapy in people with HIV. At survey level, the immunoSEQ assay was run in its v3.0 version. Clones were sequenced by immunoSEQ multiplex PCR, and TCRdb holds only the in-frame ones, with some missing. This table holds over 30,000 clones, roughly 97% found once. Each HIV participant was treated in the United States. The CDR3 is made up of 16 amino acids. V shed 3 bases and J shed 8 bases, with 22 bases lying between them. CDR1 and CDR2 (germline): MGHRA, YSYEKL. The source material was unsorted PBMCs, sampled 6.9 years after starting antiretroviral therapy. This clonotype was sampled from a man aged 25 to 40 with HIV. This chain connects TRBV4-1 to TRBJ1-1; D may be TRBD1 (5 bases). CDR3 residues: CASSHPPPGSGGEAFF. As DNA, the CDR3 is TGCGCCAGCAGCCACCCTCCCCCAGGGTCGGGGGGGGAAGCTTTCTTT.